A selection of T cell receptor beta chains follows, all from one sample in a study of blood T cell repertoires in COVID-19. Assay used: immunoSEQ multiplex PCR; TCRdb lists only in-frame clones, some missing. The sample carries 100,000 to 150,000 clones, roughly 89% recorded once. Source material: peripheral blood. All receptors come from a man aged 45 to 65 with active or convalescent COVID-19. The CDR3 runs from the conserved cysteine through the conserved F or W. A D gene is named only where the DNA matches it firmly. Clone size is shown for a subset of rows, as once, few, many or a class of expanded clone.

j_call | v_call | d_call | clone_size | cdr3_length | cdr3_aa | cdr3_nt
TRBJ2-7 | TRBV5-5 | TRBD1 | - | 16 | CASSSRSGGPSYEQYF | TGTGCCAGCAGCTCACGCTCAGGGGGACCGAGCTACGAGCAGTACTTC
TRBJ1-6 | TRBV7-2 | - | - | 14 | CASSSDRLRSPLHF | TGTGCCAGCAGCTCCGACAGGTTACGTTCACCCCTCCACTTT
TRBJ1-2 | TRBV30 | TRBD1 | - | 12 | CAWSGTGHGYTF | TGTGCCTGGTCCGGGACAGGGCATGGCTACACCTTC
TRBJ2-5 | TRBV21-1 | - | - | 13 | CASSKVEQETQYF | TGTGCCAGCAGCAAAGTGGAGCAAGAGACCCAGTACTTC
TRBJ2-3 | TRBV30 | TRBD2 | - | 15 | CACLSGRASTDTQYF | TGTGCCTGCCTTAGCGGGAGGGCAAGCACAGATACGCAGTATTTT
TRBJ1-1 | TRBV6-4 | - | - | 14 | CASSEQGRATEAFF | TGTGCCAGCAGTGAACAGGGCAGGGCTACTGAAGCTTTCTTT
TRBJ1-2 | TRBV5-4 | - | once | 13 | CASSTRGNYGYTF | TGTGCCAGCAGCACTAGGGGGAACTATGGCTACACCTTC
TRBJ1-5 | TRBV28 | - | - | 16 | CASSLLGLYSNQPQHF | TGTGCCAGCAGTTTATTAGGACTTTATAGCAATCAGCCCCAGCATTTT
TRBJ1-5 | TRBV19 | TRBD1 | - | 13 | CATPDRGNQPQHF | TGTGCCACGCCTGACAGGGGAAATCAGCCCCAGCATTTT
TRBJ1-5 | TRBV28 | TRBD1 | - | 17 | CASSLMGTGLIDQPQHF | TGTGCCAGCAGTTTAATGGGGACAGGGCTTATTGATCAGCCCCAGCATTTT
TRBJ1-5 | TRBV23-1 | TRBD1 | - | 18 | CASSPYYGGQARDQPQHF | TGCGCCAGCAGTCCATACTACGGGGGACAGGCGCGGGATCAGCCCCAGCATTTT
TRBJ1-4 | TRBV5-1 | TRBD1 | - | 15 | CASSFGQGTNEKLFF | TGCGCCAGCAGCTTCGGACAGGGGACTAATGAAAAACTGTTTTTT
TRBJ1-4 | TRBV11-2 | TRBD1 | - | 15 | CASSFKGAANEKLFF | TGTGCCAGCAGCTTTAAGGGGGCGGCTAATGAAAAACTGTTTTTT
TRBJ1-6 | TRBV6-5 | TRBD1 | once | 15 | CASSWDRTSNSPLHF | TGTGCCAGCAGTTGGGACAGGACCTCTAATTCACCCCTCCACTTT
TRBJ1-4 | TRBV12-5 | - | once | 16 | CASGFFQAATNEKLFF | TGTGCTAGTGGTTTTTTTCAGGCAGCAACTAATGAAAAACTGTTTTTT
TRBJ2-7 | TRBV5-1 | - | - | 14 | CASSLGDKSYEQYF | TGCGCCAGCAGCTTGGGGGACAAATCCTACGAGCAGTACTTC
TRBJ1-2 | TRBV27 | TRBD1 | - | 14 | CASSSSWTGYGYTF | TGTGCCAGCAGTTCCTCCTGGACAGGCTATGGCTACACCTTC
TRBJ1-1 | TRBV28 | - | - | 14 | CASSLRGARTEAFF | TGTGCCAGCAGTTTACGGGGGGCTAGGACTGAAGCTTTCTTT
TRBJ1-2 | TRBV6-5 | - | - | 12 | CASSSGVMGYTF | TGTGCCAGCAGTTCGGGGGTTATGGGCTACACCTTC
TRBJ1-6 | TRBV30 | - | - | 12 | CAWGAGNSPLHF | TGTGCCTGGGGCGCGGGGAATTCACCCCTCCACTTT
TRBJ1-1 | TRBV29-1 | - | - | 14 | CSVAFGGGNTEAFF | TGCAGCGTTGCATTTGGGGGCGGTAACACTGAAGCTTTCTTT
TRBJ1-3 | TRBV18 | TRBD1 | - | 17 | CASSPPSGGLSGNTIYF | TGTGCCAGCTCACCACCGTCAGGGGGGCTCTCTGGAAACACCATATATTTT
TRBJ1-2 | TRBV6-2/TRBV6-3 | TRBD1 | - | 16 | CASSYSTRTGSYGYTF | TGTGCCAGCAGTTACTCAACACGGACAGGGAGCTATGGCTACACCTTC
TRBJ2-5 | TRBV3-1/TRBV3-2 | - | - | 15 | CASSQDQASVLPQYF | TGTGCCAGCAGCCAAGATCAGGCTAGCGTTTTACCCCAGTACTTC
TRBJ2-2 | TRBV5-1 | TRBD1 | - | 16 | CASSFETGADTGELFF | TGCGCCAGCAGCTTTGAGACAGGGGCAGACACCGGGGAGCTGTTTTTT
TRBJ1-1 | TRBV19 | TRBD1 | - | 14 | CASTRTGEGGEAFF | TGTGCCAGTACCCGGACAGGGGAGGGTGGTGAAGCTTTCTTT
TRBJ2-1 | TRBV6-1 | TRBD1 | - | 15 | CASSDPGTVNNEQFF | TGTGCCAGCAGTGATCCCGGGACAGTGAACAATGAGCAGTTCTTC
TRBJ2-2 | TRBV5-1 | - | - | 16 | CASSLQGFANTGELFF | TGCGCCAGCAGCTTACAGGGATTTGCGAACACCGGGGAGCTGTTTTTT
TRBJ2-5 | TRBV10-3 | - | - | 13 | CAISAGQKETQYF | TGTGCCATCAGTGCAGGACAGAAAGAGACCCAGTACTTC
TRBJ2-2 | TRBV12-5 | - | - | 15 | CASGLVPQGLGELFF | TGTGCTAGTGGTTTGGTCCCCCAGGGGCTGGGGGAGCTGTTTTTT
TRBJ2-2 | TRBV30 | TRBD1 | - | 14 | CAWSGTANTGELFF | TGTGCCTGGAGCGGGACAGCGAACACCGGGGAGCTGTTTTTT
TRBJ2-3 | TRBV6-5 | TRBD1 | - | 14 | CASRWTGGIDTQYF | TGTGCCAGCAGATGGACAGGGGGCATAGATACGCAGTATTTT
TRBJ2-7 | TRBV6-2/TRBV6-3 | - | - | 14 | CASSYLAGPYEQYF | TGTGCCAGCAGTTACTTGGCGGGGCCCTACGAGCAGTACTTC
TRBJ2-1 | TRBV20-1 | TRBD2 | - | 16 | CSASTSGGKTYNEQFF | TGCAGTGCTAGTACTAGCGGGGGTAAAACCTACAATGAGCAGTTCTTC
TRBJ1-1 | TRBV29-1 | - | - | 13 | CSVRSGGATEAFF | TGCAGCGTTAGATCGGGGGGTGCCACTGAAGCTTTCTTT
TRBJ1-6 | TRBV28 | - | - | 14 | CASTPPGNNSPLHF | TGTGCCAGCACCCCCCCGGGTAATAATTCACCCCTCCACTTT
TRBJ2-5 | TRBV9 | TRBD1 | once | 15 | CASSVEGTGKETQYF | TGTGCCAGCAGCGTAGAAGGGACAGGGAAAGAGACCCAGTACTTC
TRBJ2-5 | TRBV6-2/TRBV6-3 | - | - | 15 | CASSYEHAAWETQYF | TGTGCCAGCAGTTACGAACACGCGGCCTGGGAGACCCAGTACTTC
TRBJ2-1 | TRBV5-1 | - | - | 16 | CASSLGNRRAHNEQFF | TGCGCCAGCAGCTTGGGAAATCGGCGGGCCCACAATGAGCAGTTCTTC
TRBJ1-1 | TRBV19 | - | - | 15 | CASSITVIEGTEAFF | TGTGCCAGTAGTATTACCGTAATCGAGGGCACTGAAGCTTTCTTT
TRBJ2-1 | TRBV15 | TRBD2 | - | 17 | CATSREASGVYYNEQFF | TGTGCCACCAGCAGAGAGGCTAGCGGGGTATATTACAATGAGCAGTTCTTC
TRBJ2-7 | TRBV9 | TRBD2 | - | 14 | CASSVRTSGSEQYF | TGTGCCAGCAGCGTTAGGACTAGCGGGAGCGAGCAGTACTTC
TRBJ2-5 | TRBV7-2 | TRBD2 | - | 18 | CASSLIGGGELWQETQYF | TGTGCCAGCAGCTTAATTGGCGGGGGGGAGCTCTGGCAAGAGACCCAGTACTTC
TRBJ2-3 | TRBV7-2 | TRBD2 | - | 16 | CASSFLAGGRADTQYF | TGTGCCAGCAGCTTCTTAGCGGGGGGGCGTGCAGATACGCAGTATTTT
TRBJ2-5 | TRBV2 | - | - | 14 | CASSETTDTGTQYF | TGTGCCAGCAGTGAGACGACCGACACAGGGACCCAGTACTTC
TRBJ1-6 | TRBV2 | - | - | 13 | CASTVTANSPLHF | TGTGCCAGCACCGTGACAGCTAATTCACCCCTCCACTTT
TRBJ1-5 | TRBV28 | - | few | 13 | CAIREGSSQPQHF | TGTGCCATAAGAGAGGGATCCAGTCAGCCCCAGCATTTT
TRBJ2-5 | TRBV3-1/TRBV3-2 | - | - | 13 | CASSQRGQETQYF | TGTGCCAGCAGCCAGCGGGGCCAAGAGACCCAGTACTTC
TRBJ2-6 | TRBV4-1 | - | - | 18 | CASSQIGSSPLGANVLTF | TGCGCCAGCAGCCAAATTGGGAGTTCCCCTCTTGGGGCCAACGTCCTGACTTTC
TRBJ1-5 | TRBV19 | - | - | 15 | CASSMIWGPNQPQHF | TGTGCCAGTAGTATGATTTGGGGGCCCAATCAGCCCCAGCATTTT
TRBJ2-4 | TRBV7-9 | - | - | 14 | CASMRDITKNIQYF | TGTGCCAGCATGAGGGATATTACCAAAAACATTCAGTACTTC
TRBJ1-6 | TRBV28 | TRBD1 | - | 16 | CASSSNRQGENSPLHF | TGTGCCAGCAGTTCCAACCGACAGGGAGAAAATTCACCCCTCCACTTT
TRBJ2-7 | TRBV11-2 | TRBD2 | - | 15 | CASSRQREQSYEQYF | TGTGCCAGCAGCCGCCAGCGGGAACAATCCTACGAGCAGTACTTC
TRBJ1-1 | TRBV18 | - | - | 14 | CASSPQPGNTEAFF | TGTGCCAGCTCACCACAGCCGGGGAACACTGAAGCTTTCTTT